The clone carrying this TCR beta chain was detected only a few times. This sample is drawn from a study of blood T cell repertoires in COVID-19. Losses at the gene ends were 5 bases for V and 6 bases for J; bases not matched to a gene: 1. There are 13 residues in the CDR3. Germline V gives CDR1 SGDLS, CDR2 YYNGEE. Data came from immunoSEQ multiplex PCR; TCRdb stores just in-frame clones and leaves some out. The sample includes about 59,000 clones, 75% to 85% of them seen just once. V gene TRBV9 combines with J gene TRBJ2-1, with 11 bases lining up with TRBD1. The TCR was taken from a man aged 55 to 69 with acute or convalescent COVID-19. The sequencing sample was made of peripheral blood. The CDR3 loop is CASRGTGGNEQFF. CDR3 in DNA: TGTGCCAGCAGGGGGACAGGGGGCAATGAGCAGTTCTTC.